Sequencing of this T cell receptor (beta chain) was carried out in a study of T cells in Graves' hyperthyroidism and ophthalmopathy. Notes on the study in general: The majority of expanded thyroid clonotypes above 0.001 also appeared in blood. Model predictions of ophthalmopathy came a median approximately 6.2 months before onset.

Regarding this clonotype: Its antigen is not known.

Amplification targeted TCR beta CDR3 regions from RNA transcripts. HTBI primers were employed in a first-round RT-PCR of the TCR CDR3. TCRdb re-called the multiplex PCR reads with MiXCR, one entry per CDR3 protein. The table includes approximately 640,000 distinct CDR3 sequences, 17% detected once. The study defined stable Graves' hyperthyroidism as no ophthalmopathy progression within 18 months. V was trimmed by 4 bases and J by 2 bases, leaving 9 bases between them. Per the germline V gene, CDR1 is MNHEY and CDR2 is SVGAGI. CDR3 size: 13 residues. The material sequenced was blood. The chain employs TRBV6-5 and TRBJ2-7; D perhaps matches TRBD2 (5 bases). The origin of this receptor is a man aged 45-60 years with Graves' hyperthyroidism. In DNA form, the CDR3 reads TGTGCCAGCAGTTGGACTTGCGCCTACGAGCAGTACTTC. Protein: CASSWTCAYEQYF.